The rows below give T cell receptor beta chains drawn from one sample of a study of blood T cell repertoires in COVID-19. The method was immunoSEQ multiplex PCR; TCRdb's version includes in-frame clones alone and lacks a portion of them. Of around 60,000 clones detected, 80% to 85% appear once; the ten largest clones hold about 26%. The sequenced material came from peripheral blood. The receptors shown here come from a woman aged 80 or older with active or convalescent COVID-19. Both conserved end residues are part of each CDR3. Each record gives: J gene, V gene, D gene, clone size, CDR3 protein, CDR3 DNA. The D gene is left open where the match is weak. Size tells how often a clone was seen (once, few, many) or the class of an expanded clone, and some rows leave it out.

>TRBJ1-2|TRBV28|-|-
CASSPRGRADGYTF
TGTGCCAGCAGCCCCAGGGGCAGGGCGGACGGCTACACCTTC
>TRBJ1-4|TRBV19|-|-
CASSAGTNNEKLFF
TGTGCCAGTAGTGCCGGGACAAACAATGAAAAACTGTTTTTT
>TRBJ2-3|TRBV18|TRBD2|-
CASSVTSGGDTQYF
TGTGCCAGCTCTGTGACTAGCGGGGGAGATACGCAGTATTTT
>TRBJ2-3|TRBV3-1/TRBV3-2|TRBD2|once
CASSPRWVAGSSQYF
TGTGCCAGCAGCCCCCGGTGGGTAGCGGGAAGTTCGCAGTATTTT
>TRBJ1-6|TRBV6-6|TRBD1|-
CASSYLGQANSPLHF
TGTGCCAGCAGTTACCTGGGACAGGCGAATTCACCCCTCCACTTT
>TRBJ1-1|TRBV6-4|TRBD1|once
CASSAGQARTEAFF
TGTGCCAGCAGTGCCGGACAGGCGAGGACTGAAGCTTTCTTT
>TRBJ2-5|TRBV28|TRBD1|-
CASSPGTGSETQYF
TGTGCCAGCAGTCCCGGGACAGGGTCAGAGACCCAGTACTTC
>TRBJ2-1|TRBV29-1|TRBD1|-
CSVDPGTGDNEQFF
TGCAGCGTGGATCCCGGGACAGGGGACAATGAGCAGTTCTTC
>TRBJ2-2|TRBV5-1|TRBD2|-
CASSLGGGAAGELFF
TGCGCCAGCAGCTTGGGCGGGGGGGCCGCCGGGGAGCTGTTTTTT
>TRBJ1-5|TRBV6-2/TRBV6-3|-|-
CASSYTSKGYSNQPQHF
TGTGCCAGCAGTTACACGAGTAAGGGGTATAGCAATCAGCCCCAGCATTTT
>TRBJ2-3|TRBV11-2|-|few
CASSYAYSEAQYF
TGTGCCAGCAGCTATGCCTACTCCGAAGCGCAGTATTTT
>TRBJ2-3|TRBV27|-|-
CASRPPGSDTQYF
TGTGCCAGCAGACCCCCGGGGTCAGATACGCAGTATTTT
>TRBJ2-7|TRBV7-6|-|-
CASSLISGAVDEQYF
TGTGCCAGCAGCTTAATTTCAGGGGCGGTCGACGAGCAGTACTTC
>TRBJ1-6|TRBV6-5|TRBD1|few
CASSYEGATSPLHF
TGTGCCAGCAGTTACGAGGGGGCGACTTCACCCCTCCACTTT
>TRBJ2-1|TRBV7-2|TRBD1|-
CASSSPGTGIDEQFF
TGTGCCAGCAGCTCCCCCGGGACAGGGATTGATGAGCAGTTCTTC
>TRBJ1-5|TRBV5-8|-|-
CASSLAEWSGSVRHF
TGTGCCAGCAGCTTGGCCGAATGGTCGGGATCGGTTCGGCATTTT
>TRBJ1-6|TRBV29-1|-|-
CSVDLLGSPLHF
TGCAGCGTTGATTTACTCGGTTCACCCCTCCACTTT
>TRBJ1-4|TRBV6-2/TRBV6-3|TRBD1|-
CASSTEDRGPTNEKLFF
TGTGCCAGCAGTACGGAGGACAGGGGGCCAACTAATGAAAAACTGTTTTTT
>TRBJ2-4|TRBV6-1|-|-
CASSEGALAKNIQYF
TGTGCCAGCAGTGAAGGCGCGTTGGCCAAAAACATTCAGTACTTC
>TRBJ2-2|TRBV28|-|-
CASSFYVRQGTGELFF
TGTGCCAGCAGTTTTTACGTGCGGCAGGGGACCGGGGAGCTGTTTTTT